One sample yielded the 20 T cell receptor beta chains listed below, sequenced in a study of blood T cell repertoires in COVID-19. Sequencing was performed with immunoSEQ multiplex PCR; in TCRdb, only in-frame clones are kept and a portion is missing. Of about 56,000 clones listed, around 82% are singletons. Sequenced input: peripheral blood. The origin of the receptors is a woman older than 75 with acute or convalescent COVID-19.

This clone was found a few times. The chain employs TRBV7-6 and TRBJ1-2, with 12 bases aligning to TRBD1. There are 15 residues in the CDR3. The V and J ends lost 3 bases and 4 bases, in that order; junction bases with no gene match: 3. Germline V gene sequence: CDR1 SGHVS, CDR2 FNYEAQ. The CDR3 bases are TGTGCCAGCAGCTTGGGACAGGGGGCGAGCTATGGCTACACCTTC. Residues: CASSLGQGASYGYTF.

This sequence joins TRBV30 and TRBJ2-7; D is ambiguous. The CDR3 has 12 residues. The V and J ends lost 2 bases and 0 bases respectively, with 5 bases between them. Germline CDR1 is GTSNPN and CDR2 is SVGIG (reference sequence). CDR3 loop: CAWSPSSYEQYF. The CDR3 bases are TGTGCCTGGAGTCCCTCCTCCTACGAGCAGTACTTC.

The V gene is TRBV27, the J gene TRBJ2-7, with 11 bases fitting TRBD2. The CDR3 is 15 residues long. V lost 5 bases, J lost 2 bases, and 5 bases stayed unmatched. CDR1 MNHEY and CDR2 SMNVEV come from the germline V gene (reference sequence). For the CDR3, the DNA is TGTGCCAGCAGTGCGACTAGCGGGACTACCTACGAGCAGTACTTC. Encoded protein: CASSATSGTTYEQYF.

The rearrangement uses TRBV5-1 and TRBJ1-2; 7 bases agree with TRBD1. After removal of 5 bases from V and 3 bases from J, the junction contained 7 bases not matched to a gene. CDR1 is SGHRS and CDR2 is YFSETQ in the germline V gene. The CDR3 is 14 amino acids. CDR3 nucleotides: TGCGCCAGCAGATATGGTGGGACAGACTATGGCTACACCTTC. This translates into CASRYGGTDYGYTF.

The chain joins TRBV27 to TRBJ1-6; perhaps TRBD1 as D (6 bases). V lost 6 bases and J 13 bases, leaving 16 bases between the germline ends. CDR3 length: 13 amino acids. In germline, CDR1 is MNHEY, CDR2 SMNVEV (reference sequence). CDR3 amino acids: CASRDQGIGPLHF. The CDR3 DNA reads TGTGCCAGCAGGGACCAGGGGATCGGTCCCCTCCACTTT.

V usage is TRBV12-1 and J usage is TRBJ2-3; the table's D gene call, TRBD2, was not cross checked with the DNA. TRBV12-1 represents a pseudogene. The CDR3 has 17 amino acids. CDR3 amino acids: CASSRPLTSGVSDTQYF. The CDR3 nucleotides are TGTGCCAGCAGCCGCCCCTTGACTAGCGGGGTATCAGATACGCAGTATTTT.

The chain links TRBV13 to TRBJ2-7; a weak D match, TRBD1 (6 bases). Germline lookup yields CDR1 PRHDT and CDR2 FYEKMQ (reference sequence). V lost 5 bases, J lost 5 bases, and 16 bases lay in between. The CDR3 runs to 14 residues. CDR3 coding DNA: TGTGCCAGCAGCCCCAGGGGTTCAGGGAACGAGCAGTACTTC. This gives the protein CASSPRGSGNEQYF.

This chain uses TRBV7-8 with TRBJ2-5; 13 bases line up with TRBD2. Germline V gives CDR1 SGHVS, CDR2 FQNEAQ. V lost 5 bases, J lost 7 bases, and 25 bases stayed unmatched. This CDR3 is 21 amino acids long. The CDR3 DNA reads TGTGCCAGCAGCCTTGAAACCTGGACTAGCGGGAGTGTCGGGGCTTCAGTGACCCAGTACTTC. The encoded protein is CASSLETWTSGSVGASVTQYF.

V gene TRBV18 combines with J gene TRBJ2-5; no clear D gene. Trimming cost V 0 bases and J 4 bases, with 3 bases left between them. In germline, CDR1 is KGHSH, CDR2 LQKENI. The CDR3 length is 12 residues. The CDR3 DNA sequence: TGTGCCAGCTCACCACCCGGAGAGACCCAGTACTTC. As protein: CASSPPGETQYF.

In this sample, this clone turned up a few times. The chain links TRBV5-5 to TRBJ2-5; tentatively, D is TRBD2 (5 bases). CDR3 length equals 14 residues. V dropped 2 bases and J dropped 1 base, with 9 bases sitting between them. Germline V gene lookup returns CDR1 SGHKS and CDR2 YYEKEE (reference sequence). As DNA, the CDR3 is TGTGCCAGCAGCTTAGGGAGTTCCCAAGAGACCCAGTACTTC. The encoded protein is CASSLGSSQETQYF. Full variable domain (rest looked up from reference TRBV5-5 and TRBJ2-5): DAGVTQSPTHLIKTRGQQVTLRCSPISGHKSVSWYQQVLGQGPQFIFQYYEKEERGRGNFPDRFSARQFPNYSSELNVNALLLGDSALYLCASSLGSSQETQYFGPGTRLLVL.

The chain uses TRBV3-1 (or the pseudogene TRBV3-2) and TRBJ2-2; 8 bases are shared with TRBD2. V lost 2 bases to trimming and J lost 3 bases; unmatched junction nucleotides: 2. This CDR3 comprises 15 residues. Per the germline V gene, CDR1 is LGHDT and CDR2 is YNNKEL (reference sequence). The DNA for the CDR3 is TGTGCCAGCAGCCAACAGCGGGGGTACACCGGGGAGCTGTTTTTT. This encodes CASSQQRGYTGELFF.

The rearrangement links TRBV5-4 to TRBJ2-2; 7 bases agree with TRBD2. This CDR3 has 13 residues. V shed 4 bases and J 8 bases; nucleotides not matched to a gene: 5. Germline-derived CDR1 and CDR2 are SGHNT and YYREEE (reference sequence). The CDR3 region has the DNA TGTGCCAGCAGCCGGACTAGTTCGGGGGAGCTGTTTTTT. This codes for CASSRTSSGELFF.

The rearrangement joins TRBV3-1 (or the pseudogene TRBV3-2) to TRBJ2-1; weak D call: TRBD2 (6 bases). CDR3 size: 14 residues. Germline CDR1 reads LGHDT; CDR2 reads YNNKEL (reference sequence). V was shortened by 0 bases and J by 12 bases, with 15 bases between the two germline ends. CDR3 region: CASSQDLGAGRQFF. The CDR3 bases are TGTGCCAGCAGCCAAGATCTAGGAGCGGGTAGGCAGTTCTTC.

In this sample, this clone is medium-sized. In DNA form, the CDR3 reads TGTGCCAGCAGCACCACGCCACGGACAGGGGGCGCTGGGTCTTTAGCTTTCTTT. The encoded protein is CASSTTPRTGGAGSLAFF. V and J are TRBV9 and TRBJ1-1; 11 bases match TRBD1. V was pared by 4 bases and J by 10 bases, with 21 bases of the junction left unmatched. CDR1 and CDR2 (germline): SGDLS, YYNGEE. This CDR3 is built from 18 residues.

The rearrangement uses TRBV6-1 and TRBJ1-6; D may be TRBD1 (6 bases). Germline V gene sequence: CDR1 MNHNS, CDR2 SASEGT. Trimming pared 2 bases from V and 10 bases from J, leaving 15 bases between. This CDR3 has 15 residues. The CDR3 is CASSELRTVVSPLHF. CDR3 sequence (DNA): TGTGCCAGCAGTGAATTGAGGACAGTGGTATCACCCCTCCACTTT.

The chain carries TRBV4-2 and TRBJ1-6, with a possible D match to TRBD1 (6 bases). Between the trimmed V and J ends, which lost 4 bases and 7 bases, there was a span of 17 bases. The CDR3 is made up of 16 amino acids. Germline-derived CDR1 and CDR2 are LGHNA and YNFKEQ. CDR3 nucleotides: TGTGCCAGCAGCCGAGGAGGACGGGACACAAATTCACCCCTCCACTTT. Translating gives CASSRGGRDTNSPLHF.

This chain connects TRBV6-1 to TRBJ1-2; D gene unclear. The CDR3 is 13 amino acids. V lost 3 bases and J 5 bases, leaving 10 bases between the germline ends. In germline, CDR1 is MNHNS, CDR2 SASEGT. The CDR3 reads CASSESREYGYTF. The CDR3, as DNA: TGTGCCAGCAGTGAGTCGAGGGAGTATGGCTACACCTTC.

The rearrangement links TRBV7-2 to TRBJ1-2, with TRBD1 as a possible D gene (6 bases). This CDR3 region has 15 residues. V was pared by 4 bases and J by 8 bases, with 20 bases between. From germline, CDR1 is SGHTA and CDR2 FQGNSA. CDR3 coding DNA: TGTGCCAGCAGCTCCGCCCGGGGGGGGGCAAAGGGCTACACCTTC. Translation gives CASSSARGGAKGYTF.

The V gene is TRBV7-9, the J gene TRBJ2-5; 7 nucleotides agree with TRBD2. The CDR3 runs 14 residues. CDR1 is SEHNR and CDR2 is FQNEAQ in the germline V gene (reference sequence). Unmatched junction bases numbered 8, after V lost 5 bases and J lost 5 bases. CDR3 nucleotide sequence: TGTGCCAGCAGCCCCAGCGGGGCGGGGGAGACCCAGTACTTC. Its protein product is CASSPSGAGETQYF. The whole variable domain, filled in from reference TRBV7-9 and TRBJ2-5, reads DTGVSQNPRHKITKRGQNVTFRCDPISEHNRLYWYRQTLGQGPEFLTYFQNEAQLEKSRLLSDRFSAERPKGSFSTLEIQRTEQGDSAMYLCASSPSGAGETQYFGPGTRLLVL.

V gene TRBV12-3 or TRBV12-4 combines with J gene TRBJ2-7, with D unresolved. V was shortened by 3 bases and J by 4 bases, with 4 bases between the two germline ends. The CDR3 has 11 amino acids. The CDR3 region is CASSFQYEQYF. CDR3 DNA sequence: TGTGCCAGCAGTTTTCAATACGAGCAGTACTTC.